The rows below give T cell receptor beta chains drawn from one sample of a study of shared clonotypes between healthy human individuals. Measured with immunoSEQ multiplex PCR; TCRdb has only the in-frame clones, and not every one. This sample has 2 million to 2.5 million clones, with around 92% found just once. Sequencing was carried out using naive CD4+ T cells from PBMCs. All receptors come from a man aged 18 to 29 in good health. Some clones in this sample may be carry-over from other donors' samples. Both conserved end residues are part of each CDR3. The order of the fields is clone size, D gene, J gene, V gene, CDR3 DNA, CDR3 protein. D genes are given only for firm matches. For some rows the clone size is stated as once, few or many, or as a class when expanded; others skip it.

-,TRBD1,TRBJ1-1,TRBV27,TGTGCCAGCAGTTTCCCCGGACAGGGGATAACTGAAGCTTTCTTT,CASSFPGQGITEAFF
-,-,TRBJ2-3,TRBV10-3,TGTGCCATCAGAGGGCCCGGGCTAGAAAGCACAGATACGCAGTATTTT,CAIRGPGLESTDTQYF
once,TRBD1,TRBJ2-7,TRBV10-3,TGTGCCATCAGTGAGAGACAGGGGAGCTCCTACGAGCAGTACTTC,CAISERQGSSYEQYF
-,-,TRBJ1-1,TRBV19,TGTGCCAGTAGCTTACCTCCGCAGGGCTCAGCATCTTTCTTT,CASSLPPQGSASFF
-,TRBD1,TRBJ2-7,TRBV7-3,TGTGCCAGCAGCCCTCGAGGTAGGGGGCTCCCCGCTTTCCACGAGCAGTACTTC,CASSPRGRGLPAFHEQYF
-,TRBD2,TRBJ2-1,TRBV18,TGTGCCAGCTCACCATCTAGCGGGAGGGCTTCCTACAATGAGCAGTTCTTC,CASSPSSGRASYNEQFF
-,TRBD1,TRBJ2-5,TRBV18,TGTGCCAGCTCACTCCGACAGGGAGAAGAGACCCAGTACTTC,CASSLRQGEETQYF
-,-,TRBJ2-2,TRBV7-3,TGTGCCAGCAGCTTAATAGGCTACGGCACCGGGGAGCTGTTTTTT,CASSLIGYGTGELFF
-,-,TRBJ2-2,TRBV4-2,TGTGCCAGCAGCCAGGGTGAGGGCGGGGAGCTGTTTTTT,CASSQGEGGELFF
-,-,TRBJ2-7,TRBV29-1,TGCAGCGTTATCCCAGGGGTCTCCTACGAGCAGTACTTC,CSVIPGVSYEQYF
-,-,TRBJ2-7,TRBV19,TGTGCCAGTAGTTTCGGCAGGGGAGTCCGGGAGCAGTACTTC,CASSFGRGVREQYF
-,TRBD1,TRBJ2-1,TRBV6-6,TGTGCCAGCAGGGACAGGGTGGGCAATGAGCAGTTCTTC,CASRDRVGNEQFF
-,-,TRBJ2-3,TRBV4-3,TGCGCCAGCAGCCAAGGCCGGGGAGTCACAGATACGCAGTATTTT,CASSQGRGVTDTQYF
-,-,TRBJ1-2,TRBV5-5,TGTGCCAGCAGTGGGCCCGGCGCTAACTATGGCTACACCTTC,CASSGPGANYGYTF
-,TRBD2,TRBJ2-5,TRBV5-1,TGCGCCAGCAGCTCGACAGGGACTAGCGGCCCAGAGACCCAGTACTTC,CASSSTGTSGPETQYF
-,-,TRBJ1-5,TRBV21-1,TGTGCCAGCAGCAACTCCGGGACACCGAATAGCAATCAGCCCCAGCATTTT,CASSNSGTPNSNQPQHF
-,-,TRBJ1-1,TRBV6-6,TGTGCCAGCAGAACGACCGGAGACACTGAAGCTTTCTTT,CASRTTGDTEAFF